Sequencing of this TCR beta chain was carried out in a study of CXCR3-negative and CXCR3-positive naive CD8 T cells. CD45RO-CCR7+CD27+CD95- was the phenotype of naive CD8+ T cells. Libraries of TRB cDNA were made by 5' RACE and carried UMIs. One entry per CDR3 protein, without DNA, is what TCRdb gives after re-calling the 5' RACE reads. This sample's table has 46,000 or so distinct CDR3 sequences. General observations from the study: Hydrophobicity was higher for TRB CDR3s found in CXCR3-positive naive cells than in CXCR3-negative naive cells.

This clonotype is identified as medium-sized from frequency. Its specificity is not known. The sample comprised naive CXCR3- CD8+ T cells from blood. Specified subset: CD45RO-CCR7+CD27+CD95- naive CD8+ T cells lacking CXCR3 (TNR3-). This clonotype was sampled from a human donor in good health. Some clones in this sample may be carry-over from other donors' samples.

This chain's CDR3 is CASLVETGLSGEQYF. This rearrangement joins TRBV10-2 to TRBJ2-7; TCRdb designates TRBD1, a call that cannot be tested without DNA. Germline loops: CDR1 WSHSY, CDR2 SAAADI. The CDR3 runs to 15 residues.